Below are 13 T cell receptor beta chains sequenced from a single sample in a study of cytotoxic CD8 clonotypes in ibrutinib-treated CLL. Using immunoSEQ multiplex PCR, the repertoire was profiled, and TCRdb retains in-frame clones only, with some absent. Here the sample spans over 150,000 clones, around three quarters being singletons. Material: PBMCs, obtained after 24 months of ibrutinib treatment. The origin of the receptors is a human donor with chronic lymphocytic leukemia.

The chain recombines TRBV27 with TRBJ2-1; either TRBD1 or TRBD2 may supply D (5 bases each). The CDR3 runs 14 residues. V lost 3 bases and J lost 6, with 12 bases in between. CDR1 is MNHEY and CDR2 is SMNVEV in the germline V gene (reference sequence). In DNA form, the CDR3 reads TGTGCCAGCAGTTTTAAACGGGACGGCAATGAGCAGTTCTTC. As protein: CASSFKRDGNEQFF.

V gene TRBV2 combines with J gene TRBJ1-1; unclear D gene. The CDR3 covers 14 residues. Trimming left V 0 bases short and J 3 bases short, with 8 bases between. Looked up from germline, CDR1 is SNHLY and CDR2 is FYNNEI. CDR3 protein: CASSEASQDTEAFF. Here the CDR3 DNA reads TGTGCCAGCAGTGAAGCTTCCCAGGACACTGAAGCTTTCTTT.

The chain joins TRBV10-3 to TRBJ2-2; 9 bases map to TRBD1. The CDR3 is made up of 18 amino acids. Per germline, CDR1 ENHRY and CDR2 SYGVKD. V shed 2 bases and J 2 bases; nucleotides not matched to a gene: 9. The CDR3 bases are TGTGCCATCAGTGAGAACCCGACAGGGGGAACAAACACCGGGGAGCTGTTTTTT. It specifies CAISENPTGGTNTGELFF.

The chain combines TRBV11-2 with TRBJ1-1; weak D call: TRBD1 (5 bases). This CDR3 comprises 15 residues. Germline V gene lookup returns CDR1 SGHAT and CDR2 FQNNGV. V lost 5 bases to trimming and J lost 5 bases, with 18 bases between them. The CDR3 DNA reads TGTGCCAGCAGCCGGGGAGAGGGGCGAAGGACTGAAGCTTTCTTT. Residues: CASSRGEGRRTEAFF.

CDR3: CASRRYTEAFF. For the CDR3, the DNA is TGTGCCAGCAGAAGGTACACTGAAGCTTTCTTT. The rearrangement joins TRBV7-2 to TRBJ1-1, with D unresolved. Between the trimmed V and J ends, which lost 6 bases and 3 bases, there was a span of 5 bases. Germline CDR1 is SGHTA and CDR2 is FQGNSA. This CDR3 spans 11 amino acids.

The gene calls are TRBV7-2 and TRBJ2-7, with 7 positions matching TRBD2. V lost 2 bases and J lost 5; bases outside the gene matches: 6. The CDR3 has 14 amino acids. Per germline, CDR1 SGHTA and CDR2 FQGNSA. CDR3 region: CASSLWAGADEQYF. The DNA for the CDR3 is TGTGCCAGCAGCTTATGGGCGGGAGCCGACGAGCAGTACTTC.

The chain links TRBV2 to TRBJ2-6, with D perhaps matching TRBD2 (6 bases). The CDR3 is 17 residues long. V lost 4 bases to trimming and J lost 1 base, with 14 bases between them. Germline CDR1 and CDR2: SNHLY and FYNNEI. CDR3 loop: CASSVLRGASGANVLTF. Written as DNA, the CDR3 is TGTGCCAGCAGTGTGTTGCGGGGCGCGTCTGGGGCCAACGTCCTGACTTTC.

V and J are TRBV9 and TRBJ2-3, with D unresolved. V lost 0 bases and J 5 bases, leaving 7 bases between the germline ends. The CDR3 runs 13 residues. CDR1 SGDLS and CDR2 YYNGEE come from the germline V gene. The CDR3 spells CASSVVLEDTQYF. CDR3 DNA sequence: TGTGCCAGCAGCGTAGTGCTCGAAGATACGCAGTATTTT.

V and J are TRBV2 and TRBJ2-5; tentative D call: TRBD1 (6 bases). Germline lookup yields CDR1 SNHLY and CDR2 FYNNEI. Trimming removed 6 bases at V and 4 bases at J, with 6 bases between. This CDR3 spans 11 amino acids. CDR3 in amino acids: CASRQGETQYF. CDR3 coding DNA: TGTGCCAGCAGACAGGGAGAGACCCAGTACTTC.

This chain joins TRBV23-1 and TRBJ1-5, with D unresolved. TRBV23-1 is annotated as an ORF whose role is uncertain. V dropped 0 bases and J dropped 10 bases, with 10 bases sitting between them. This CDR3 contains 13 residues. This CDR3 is CASSQSEFGPQHF. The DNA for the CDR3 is TGCGCCAGCAGTCAATCTGAGTTTGGACCCCAGCATTTT.

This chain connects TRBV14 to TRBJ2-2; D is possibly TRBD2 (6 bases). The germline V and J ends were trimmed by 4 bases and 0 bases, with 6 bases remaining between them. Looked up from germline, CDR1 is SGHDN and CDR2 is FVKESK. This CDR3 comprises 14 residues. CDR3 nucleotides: TGTGCCAGCAGCCGGGGGGCGAACACCGGGGAGCTGTTTTTT. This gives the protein CASSRGANTGELFF.

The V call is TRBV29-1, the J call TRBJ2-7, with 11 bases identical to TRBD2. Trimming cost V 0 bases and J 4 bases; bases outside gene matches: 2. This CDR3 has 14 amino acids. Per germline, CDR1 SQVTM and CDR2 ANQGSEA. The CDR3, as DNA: TGCAGCGTTGAAGAAGGGACTAGCGGATACGAGCAGTACTTC. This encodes CSVEEGTSGYEQYF.

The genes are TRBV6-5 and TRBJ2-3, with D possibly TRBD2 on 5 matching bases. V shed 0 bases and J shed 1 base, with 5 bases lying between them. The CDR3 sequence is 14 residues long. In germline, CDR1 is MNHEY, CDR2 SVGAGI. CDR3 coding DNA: TGTGCCAGCAGTTACTCCGGGGGCACAGATACGCAGTATTTT. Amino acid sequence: CASSYSGGTDTQYF.